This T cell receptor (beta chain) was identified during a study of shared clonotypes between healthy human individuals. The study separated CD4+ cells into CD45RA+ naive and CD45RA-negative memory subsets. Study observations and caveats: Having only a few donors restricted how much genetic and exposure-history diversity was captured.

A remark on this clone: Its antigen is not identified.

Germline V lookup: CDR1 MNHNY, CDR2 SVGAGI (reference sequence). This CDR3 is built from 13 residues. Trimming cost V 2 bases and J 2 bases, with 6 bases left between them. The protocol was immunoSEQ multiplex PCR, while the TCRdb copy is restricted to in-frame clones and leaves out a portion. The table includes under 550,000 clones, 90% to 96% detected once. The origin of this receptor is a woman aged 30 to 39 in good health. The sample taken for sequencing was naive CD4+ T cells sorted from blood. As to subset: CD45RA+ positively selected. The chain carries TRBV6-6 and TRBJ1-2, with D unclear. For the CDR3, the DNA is TGTGCCAGCAGTTACAACAGAAACTATGGCTACACCTTC. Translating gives CASSYNRNYGYTF.